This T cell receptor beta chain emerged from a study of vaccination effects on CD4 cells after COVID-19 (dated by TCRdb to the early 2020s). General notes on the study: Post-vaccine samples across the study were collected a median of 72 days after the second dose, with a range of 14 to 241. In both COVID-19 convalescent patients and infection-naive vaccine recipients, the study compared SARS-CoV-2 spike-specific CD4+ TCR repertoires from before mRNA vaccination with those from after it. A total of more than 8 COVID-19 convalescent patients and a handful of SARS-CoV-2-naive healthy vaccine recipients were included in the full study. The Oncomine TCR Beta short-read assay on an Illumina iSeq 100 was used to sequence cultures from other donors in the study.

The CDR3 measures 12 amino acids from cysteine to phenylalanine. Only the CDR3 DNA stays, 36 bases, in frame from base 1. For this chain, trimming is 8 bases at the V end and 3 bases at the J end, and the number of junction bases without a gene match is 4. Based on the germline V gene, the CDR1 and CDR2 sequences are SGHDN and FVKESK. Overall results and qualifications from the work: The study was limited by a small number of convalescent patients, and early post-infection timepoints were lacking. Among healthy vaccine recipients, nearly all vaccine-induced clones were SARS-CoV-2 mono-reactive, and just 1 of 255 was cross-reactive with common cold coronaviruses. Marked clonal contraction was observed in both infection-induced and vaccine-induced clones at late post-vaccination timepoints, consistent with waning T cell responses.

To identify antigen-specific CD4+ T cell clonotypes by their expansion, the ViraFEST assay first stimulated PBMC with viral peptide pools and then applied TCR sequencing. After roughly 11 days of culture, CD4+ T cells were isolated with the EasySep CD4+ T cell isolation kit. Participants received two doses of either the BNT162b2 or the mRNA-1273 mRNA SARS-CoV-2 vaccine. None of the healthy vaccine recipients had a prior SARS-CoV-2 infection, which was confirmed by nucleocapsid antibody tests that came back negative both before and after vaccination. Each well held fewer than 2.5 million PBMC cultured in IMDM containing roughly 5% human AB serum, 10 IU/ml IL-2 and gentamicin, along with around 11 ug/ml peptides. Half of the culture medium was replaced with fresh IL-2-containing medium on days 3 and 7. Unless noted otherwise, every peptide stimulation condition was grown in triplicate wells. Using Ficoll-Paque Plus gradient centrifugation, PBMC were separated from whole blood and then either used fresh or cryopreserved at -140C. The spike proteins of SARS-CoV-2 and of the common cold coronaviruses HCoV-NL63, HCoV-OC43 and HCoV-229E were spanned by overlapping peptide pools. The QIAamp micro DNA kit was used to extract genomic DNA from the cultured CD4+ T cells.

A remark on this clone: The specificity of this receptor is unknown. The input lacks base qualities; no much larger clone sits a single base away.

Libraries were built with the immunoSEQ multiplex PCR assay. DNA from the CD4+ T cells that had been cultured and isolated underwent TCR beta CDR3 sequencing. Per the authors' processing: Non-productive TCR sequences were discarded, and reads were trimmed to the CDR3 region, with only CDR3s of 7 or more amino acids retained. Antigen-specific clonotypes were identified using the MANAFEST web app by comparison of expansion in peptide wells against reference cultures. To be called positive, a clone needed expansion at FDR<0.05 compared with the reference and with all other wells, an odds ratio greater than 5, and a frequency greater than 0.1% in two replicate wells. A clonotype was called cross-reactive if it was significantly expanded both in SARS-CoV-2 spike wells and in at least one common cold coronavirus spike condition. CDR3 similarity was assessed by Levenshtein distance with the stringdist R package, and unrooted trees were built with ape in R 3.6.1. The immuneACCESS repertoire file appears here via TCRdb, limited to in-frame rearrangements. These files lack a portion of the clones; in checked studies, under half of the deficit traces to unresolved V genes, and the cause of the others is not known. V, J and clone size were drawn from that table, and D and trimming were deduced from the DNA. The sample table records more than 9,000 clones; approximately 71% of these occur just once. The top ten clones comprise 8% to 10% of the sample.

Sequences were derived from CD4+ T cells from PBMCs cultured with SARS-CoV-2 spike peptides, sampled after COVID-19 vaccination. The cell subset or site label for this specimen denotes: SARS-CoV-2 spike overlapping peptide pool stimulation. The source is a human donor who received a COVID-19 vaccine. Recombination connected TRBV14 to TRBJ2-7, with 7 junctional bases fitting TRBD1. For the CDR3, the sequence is CASGDRYYEQYF. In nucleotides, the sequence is TGTGCCAGCGGGGACAGATACTACGAGCAGTACTTC.